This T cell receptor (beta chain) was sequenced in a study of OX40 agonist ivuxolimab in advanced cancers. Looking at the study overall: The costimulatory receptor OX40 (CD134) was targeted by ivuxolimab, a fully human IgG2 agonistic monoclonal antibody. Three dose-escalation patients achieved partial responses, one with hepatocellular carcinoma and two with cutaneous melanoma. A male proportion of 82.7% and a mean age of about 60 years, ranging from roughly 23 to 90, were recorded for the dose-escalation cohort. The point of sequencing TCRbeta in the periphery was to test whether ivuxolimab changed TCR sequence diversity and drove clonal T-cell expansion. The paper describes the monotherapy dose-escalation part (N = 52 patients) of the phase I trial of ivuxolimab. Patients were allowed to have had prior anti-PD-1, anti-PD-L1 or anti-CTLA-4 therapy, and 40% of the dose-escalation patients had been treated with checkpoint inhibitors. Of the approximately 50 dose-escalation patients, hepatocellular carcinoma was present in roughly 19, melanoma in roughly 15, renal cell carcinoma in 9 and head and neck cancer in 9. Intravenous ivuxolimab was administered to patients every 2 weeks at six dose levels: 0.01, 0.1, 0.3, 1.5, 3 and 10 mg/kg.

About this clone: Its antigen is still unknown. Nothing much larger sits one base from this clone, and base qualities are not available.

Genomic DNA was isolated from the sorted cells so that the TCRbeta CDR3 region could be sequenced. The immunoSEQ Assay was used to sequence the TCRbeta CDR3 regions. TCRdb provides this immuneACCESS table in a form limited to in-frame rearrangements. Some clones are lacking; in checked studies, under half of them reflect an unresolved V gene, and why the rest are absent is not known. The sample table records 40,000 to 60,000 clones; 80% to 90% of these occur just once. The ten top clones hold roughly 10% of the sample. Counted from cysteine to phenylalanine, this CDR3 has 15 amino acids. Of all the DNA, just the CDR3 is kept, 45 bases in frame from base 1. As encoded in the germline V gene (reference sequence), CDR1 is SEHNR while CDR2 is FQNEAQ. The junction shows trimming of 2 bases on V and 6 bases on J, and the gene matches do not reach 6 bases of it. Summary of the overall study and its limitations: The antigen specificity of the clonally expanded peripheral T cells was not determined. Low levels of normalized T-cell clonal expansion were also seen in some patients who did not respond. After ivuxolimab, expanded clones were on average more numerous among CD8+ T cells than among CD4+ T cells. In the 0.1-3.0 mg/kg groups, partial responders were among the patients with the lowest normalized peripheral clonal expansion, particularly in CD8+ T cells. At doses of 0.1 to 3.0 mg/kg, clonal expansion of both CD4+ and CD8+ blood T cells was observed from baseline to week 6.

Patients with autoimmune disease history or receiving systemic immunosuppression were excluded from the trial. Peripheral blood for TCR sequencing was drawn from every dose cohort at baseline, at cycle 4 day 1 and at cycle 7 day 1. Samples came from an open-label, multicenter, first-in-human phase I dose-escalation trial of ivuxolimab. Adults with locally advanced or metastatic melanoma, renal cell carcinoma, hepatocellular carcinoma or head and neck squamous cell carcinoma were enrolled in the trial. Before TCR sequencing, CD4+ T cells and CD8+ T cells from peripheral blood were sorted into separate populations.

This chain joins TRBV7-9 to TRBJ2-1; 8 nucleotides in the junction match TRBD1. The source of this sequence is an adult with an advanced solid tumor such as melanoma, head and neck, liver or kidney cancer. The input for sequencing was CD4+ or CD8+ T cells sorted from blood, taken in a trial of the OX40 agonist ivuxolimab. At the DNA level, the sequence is TGTGCCAGCAGCTTACAGGGGGCCACGGTCAATGAGCAGTTCTTC. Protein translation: CASSLQGATVNEQFF.